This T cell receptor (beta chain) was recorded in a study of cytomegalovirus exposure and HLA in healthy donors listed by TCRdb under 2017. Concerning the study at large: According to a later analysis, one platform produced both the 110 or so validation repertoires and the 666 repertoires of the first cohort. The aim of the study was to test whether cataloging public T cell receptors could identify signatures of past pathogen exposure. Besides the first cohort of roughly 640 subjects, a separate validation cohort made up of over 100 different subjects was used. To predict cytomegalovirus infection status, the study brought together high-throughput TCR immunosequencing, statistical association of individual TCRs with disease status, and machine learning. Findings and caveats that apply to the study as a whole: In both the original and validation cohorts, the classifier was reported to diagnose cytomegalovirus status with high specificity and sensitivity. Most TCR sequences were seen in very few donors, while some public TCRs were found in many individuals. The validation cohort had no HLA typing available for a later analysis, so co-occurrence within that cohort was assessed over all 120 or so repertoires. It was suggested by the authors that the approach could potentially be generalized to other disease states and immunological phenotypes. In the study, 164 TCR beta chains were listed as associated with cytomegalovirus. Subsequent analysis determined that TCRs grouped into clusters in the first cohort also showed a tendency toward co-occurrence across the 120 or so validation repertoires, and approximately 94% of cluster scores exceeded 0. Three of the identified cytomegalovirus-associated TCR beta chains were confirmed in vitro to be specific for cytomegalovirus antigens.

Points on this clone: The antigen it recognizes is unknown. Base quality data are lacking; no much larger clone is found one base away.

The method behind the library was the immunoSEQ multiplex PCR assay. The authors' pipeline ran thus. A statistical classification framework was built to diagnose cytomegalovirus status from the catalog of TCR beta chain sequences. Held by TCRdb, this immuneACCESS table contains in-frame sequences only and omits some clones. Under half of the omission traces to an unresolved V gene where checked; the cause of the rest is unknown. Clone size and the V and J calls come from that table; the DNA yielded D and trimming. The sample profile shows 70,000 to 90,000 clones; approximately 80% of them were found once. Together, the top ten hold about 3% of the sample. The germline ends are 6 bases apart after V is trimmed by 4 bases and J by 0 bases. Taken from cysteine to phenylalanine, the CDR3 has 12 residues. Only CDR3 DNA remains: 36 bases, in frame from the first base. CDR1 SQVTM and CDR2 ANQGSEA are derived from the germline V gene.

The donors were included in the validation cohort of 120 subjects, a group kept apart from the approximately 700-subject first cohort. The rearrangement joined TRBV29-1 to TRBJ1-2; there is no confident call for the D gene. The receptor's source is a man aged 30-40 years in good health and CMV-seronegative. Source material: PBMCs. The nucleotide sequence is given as TGCAGCGTTGGAGTTACTAACTATGGCTACACCTTC. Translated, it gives CSVGVTNYGYTF. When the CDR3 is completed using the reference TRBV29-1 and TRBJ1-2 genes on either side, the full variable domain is SAVISQKPSRDICQRGTSLTIQCQVDSQVTMMFWYRQQPGQSLTLIATANQGSEATYESGFVIDKFPISRPNLTFSTLTVSNMSPEDSSIYLCSVGVTNYGYTFGSGTRLTVV.